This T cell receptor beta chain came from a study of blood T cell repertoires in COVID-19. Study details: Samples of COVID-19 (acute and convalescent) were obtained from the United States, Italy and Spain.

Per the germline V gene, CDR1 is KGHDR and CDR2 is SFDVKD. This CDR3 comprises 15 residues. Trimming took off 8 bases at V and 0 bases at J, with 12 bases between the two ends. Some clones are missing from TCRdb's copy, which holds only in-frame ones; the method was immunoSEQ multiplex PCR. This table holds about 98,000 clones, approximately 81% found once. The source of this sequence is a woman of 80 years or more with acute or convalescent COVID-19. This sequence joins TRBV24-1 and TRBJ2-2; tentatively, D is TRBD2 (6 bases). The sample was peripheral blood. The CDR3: CATNQGLSNTGELFF. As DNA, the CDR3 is TGTGCCACCAACCAGGGACTTTCGAACACCGGGGAGCTGTTTTTT.